These 4 T cell receptor beta chains came from one sample sequenced in a study of cytomegalovirus exposure and HLA in healthy donors. Primers: 60 Vbeta forward and 13 Jbeta reverse. Sequenced by immunoSEQ multiplex PCR; TCRdb stores in-frame clones only, minus some. The top ten hold approximately 2.5% of the sample, which has approximately 170,000 clones, roughly 84% seen once. Sequenced input: PBMCs. The receptors stem from a man between 25 and 39 years old in good health and CMV-seropositive.

J is TRBJ1-1 and V is TRBV2; possible D gene TRBD1, 6 bases. The germline gives CDR1 SNHLY, CDR2 FYNNEI. CDR3 size: 12 residues. Trimming shortened V by 7 bases and J by 10 bases, and 16 bases separated the two germline ends. CDR3 coding DNA: TGTGCCAGCATGGTAACAGGGATAGCAGCTTTCTTT. Residues: CASMVTGIAAFF.

This clone is a singleton in its sample. The rearrangement uses TRBV11-3 and TRBJ1-1; no firm D call. Per germline, CDR1 SGHNT and CDR2 YENEEA. Trimming removed 4 bases from V and 1 base from J, with 13 bases in between. CDR3 length: 15 amino acids. The CDR3 here is CASSSPGLGNTEAFF. In DNA, the CDR3 is TGTGCCAGCAGCTCCCCAGGTCTTGGGAACACTGAAGCTTTCTTT.

This rearrangement joins TRBV19 to TRBJ2-7; tentative D call: TRBD2 (6 bases). This CDR3 is built from 15 residues. The V end was cut by 3 bases, the J end by 0 bases, with 12 bases between. The germline gives CDR1 LNHDA, CDR2 SQIVND (reference sequence). The CDR3 sequence is CASSMRVADSYEQYF. The CDR3 DNA is TGTGCCAGTAGTATGAGGGTAGCGGACTCCTACGAGCAGTACTTC.

This rearrangement joins TRBV30 to TRBJ2-1; 8 nucleotides agree with TRBD2. This CDR3 is built from 15 residues. J was trimmed by 5 bases and V by 4 bases; bases with no gene match: 10. Looked up from germline, CDR1 is GTSNPN and CDR2 is SVGIG (reference sequence). The CDR3 sequence is CAWTASGSRNNEQFF. The CDR3 DNA reads as TGTGCCTGGACGGCGAGCGGGAGTAGGAACAATGAGCAGTTCTTC.